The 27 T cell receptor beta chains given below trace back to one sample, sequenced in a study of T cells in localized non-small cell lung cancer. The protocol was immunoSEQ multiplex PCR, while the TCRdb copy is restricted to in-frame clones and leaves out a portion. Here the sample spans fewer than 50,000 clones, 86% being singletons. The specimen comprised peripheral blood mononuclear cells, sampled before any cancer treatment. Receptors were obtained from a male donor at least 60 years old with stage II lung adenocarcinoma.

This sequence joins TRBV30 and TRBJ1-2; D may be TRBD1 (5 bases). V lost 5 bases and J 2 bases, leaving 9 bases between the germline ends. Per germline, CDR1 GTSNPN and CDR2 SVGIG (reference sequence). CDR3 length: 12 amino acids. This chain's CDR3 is CAWERGNYGYTF. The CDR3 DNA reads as TGTGCCTGGGAACGGGGGAACTATGGCTACACCTTC.

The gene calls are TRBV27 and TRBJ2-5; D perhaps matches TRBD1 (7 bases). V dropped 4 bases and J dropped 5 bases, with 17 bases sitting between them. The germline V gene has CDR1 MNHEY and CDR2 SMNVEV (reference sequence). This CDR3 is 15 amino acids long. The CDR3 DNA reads TGTGCCAGCAGTTCCACCTACAGGGGAGGCGAGACCCAGTACTTC. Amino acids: CASSSTYRGGETQYF.

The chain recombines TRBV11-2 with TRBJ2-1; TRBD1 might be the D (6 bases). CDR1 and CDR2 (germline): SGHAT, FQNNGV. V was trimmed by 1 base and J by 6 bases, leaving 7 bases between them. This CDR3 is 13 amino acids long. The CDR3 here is CASSLAGANEQFF. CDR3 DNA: TGTGCCAGCAGCTTAGCAGGGGCCAATGAGCAGTTCTTC.

The CDR3 bases are TGTGCCAGCAGCTTCGAAGGGTTGTTAGAGACCCAGTACTTC. Residues: CASSFEGLLETQYF. V gene TRBV7-8 combines with J gene TRBJ2-5, with D hard to call. V was cut by 3 bases and J by 4 bases, with 12 bases left in between. Germline V gene lookup returns CDR1 SGHVS and CDR2 FQNEAQ. The CDR3 length is 14 residues.

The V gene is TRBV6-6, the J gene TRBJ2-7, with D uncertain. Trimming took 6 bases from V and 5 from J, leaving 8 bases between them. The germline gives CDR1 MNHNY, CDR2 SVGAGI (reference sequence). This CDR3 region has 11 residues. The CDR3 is CASSGLNEQYF. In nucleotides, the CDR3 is TGTGCCAGCAGCGGTTTAAACGAGCAGTACTTC.

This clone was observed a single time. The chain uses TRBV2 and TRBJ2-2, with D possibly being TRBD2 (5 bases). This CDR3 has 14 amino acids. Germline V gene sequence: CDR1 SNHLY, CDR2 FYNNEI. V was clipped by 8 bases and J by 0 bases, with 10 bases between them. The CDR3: CASSLRANTGELFF. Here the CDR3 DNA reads TGTGCCAGCTCTTTGAGGGCGAACACCGGGGAGCTGTTTTTT.

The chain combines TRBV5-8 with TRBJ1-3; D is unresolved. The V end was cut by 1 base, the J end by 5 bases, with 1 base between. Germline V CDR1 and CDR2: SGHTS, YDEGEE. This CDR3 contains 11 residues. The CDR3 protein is CASSLRNTIYF. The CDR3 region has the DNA TGTGCCAGCAGCTTGCGAAACACCATATATTTT.

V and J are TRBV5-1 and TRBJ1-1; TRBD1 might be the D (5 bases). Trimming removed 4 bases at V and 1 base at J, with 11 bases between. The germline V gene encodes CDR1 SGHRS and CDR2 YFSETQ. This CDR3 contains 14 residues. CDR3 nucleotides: TGCGCCAGCAGCGCTGAAACAGGGAACACTGAAGCTTTCTTT. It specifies CASSAETGNTEAFF.

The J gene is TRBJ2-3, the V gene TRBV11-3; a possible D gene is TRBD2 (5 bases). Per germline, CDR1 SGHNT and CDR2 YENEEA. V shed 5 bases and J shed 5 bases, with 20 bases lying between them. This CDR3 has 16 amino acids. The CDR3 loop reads CASSRRNRRPRDTQYF. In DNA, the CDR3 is TGTGCCAGCAGCCGGAGGAACCGCCGTCCCAGAGATACGCAGTATTTT.

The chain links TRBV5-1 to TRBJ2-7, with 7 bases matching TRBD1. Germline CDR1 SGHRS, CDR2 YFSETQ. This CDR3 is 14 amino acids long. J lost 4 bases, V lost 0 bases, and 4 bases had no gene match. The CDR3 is CASSLETGNYEQYF. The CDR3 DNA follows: TGCGCCAGCAGCTTGGAGACAGGGAATTACGAGCAGTACTTC.

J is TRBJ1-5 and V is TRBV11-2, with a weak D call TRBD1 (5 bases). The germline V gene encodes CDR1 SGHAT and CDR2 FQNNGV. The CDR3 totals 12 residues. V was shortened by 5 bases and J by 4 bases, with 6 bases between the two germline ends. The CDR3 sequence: CASSEGNQPQHF. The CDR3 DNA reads TGTGCCAGCAGCGAGGGGAATCAGCCCCAGCATTTT.

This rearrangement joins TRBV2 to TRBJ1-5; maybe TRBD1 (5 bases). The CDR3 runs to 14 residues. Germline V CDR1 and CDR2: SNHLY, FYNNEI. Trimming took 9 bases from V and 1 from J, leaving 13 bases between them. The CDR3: CASLRDASNQPQHF. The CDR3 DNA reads TGTGCCAGTCTACGGGACGCAAGCAATCAGCCCCAGCATTTT.

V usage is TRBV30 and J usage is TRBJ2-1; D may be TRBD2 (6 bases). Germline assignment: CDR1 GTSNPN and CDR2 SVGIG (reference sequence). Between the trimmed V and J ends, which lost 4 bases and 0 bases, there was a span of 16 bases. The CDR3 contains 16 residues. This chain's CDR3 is CAWTGPRLGSYNEQFF. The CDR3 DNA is TGTGCCTGGACGGGACCAAGACTAGGCTCCTACAATGAGCAGTTCTTC.

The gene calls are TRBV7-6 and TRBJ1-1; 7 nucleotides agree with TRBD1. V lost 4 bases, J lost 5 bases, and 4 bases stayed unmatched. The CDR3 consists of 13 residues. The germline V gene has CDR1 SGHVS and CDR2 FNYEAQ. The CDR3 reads CASSSQGGTEAFF. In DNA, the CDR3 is TGTGCCAGCAGCTCTCAGGGGGGGACTGAAGCTTTCTTT.

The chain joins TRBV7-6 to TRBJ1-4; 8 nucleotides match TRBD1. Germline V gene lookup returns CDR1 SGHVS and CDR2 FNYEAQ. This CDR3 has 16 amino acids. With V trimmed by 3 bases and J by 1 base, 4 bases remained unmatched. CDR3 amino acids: CASSLATGETNEKLFF. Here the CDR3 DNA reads TGTGCCAGCAGCTTGGCGACAGGGGAAACTAATGAAAAACTGTTTTTT.

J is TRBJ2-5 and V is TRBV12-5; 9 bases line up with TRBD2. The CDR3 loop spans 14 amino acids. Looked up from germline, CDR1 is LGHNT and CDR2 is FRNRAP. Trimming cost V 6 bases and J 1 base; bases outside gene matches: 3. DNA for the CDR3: TGTGCTAGTGGGACTAGCGGACTCCAAGAGACCCAGTACTTC. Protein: CASGTSGLQETQYF.

CDR3 in DNA: TGTGCCAGCAGCCAAAGACAGGTACTGGCTGAAGCTTTCTTT. Translation gives CASSQRQVLAEAFF. The chain combines TRBV5-6 with TRBJ1-1; the D gene is possibly TRBD1 (6 bases). CDR1 is SGHDT and CDR2 is YYEEEE in the germline V gene. Between the trimmed V and J ends, which lost 4 bases and 6 bases, there was a span of 16 bases. This CDR3 region has 14 residues.

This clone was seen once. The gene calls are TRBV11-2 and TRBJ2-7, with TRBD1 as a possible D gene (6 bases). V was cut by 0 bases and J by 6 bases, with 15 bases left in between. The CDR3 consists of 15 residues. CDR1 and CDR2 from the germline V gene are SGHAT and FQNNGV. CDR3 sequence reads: CASSLDFGGPSEQYF. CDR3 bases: TGTGCCAGCAGCTTAGATTTTGGGGGCCCTTCCGAGCAGTACTTC.

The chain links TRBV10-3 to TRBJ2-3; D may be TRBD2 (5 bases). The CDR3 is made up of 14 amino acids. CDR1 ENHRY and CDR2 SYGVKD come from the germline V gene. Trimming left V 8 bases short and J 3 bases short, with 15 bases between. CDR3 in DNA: TGTGCCATCTCCTCCGGACTTACGACAGATACGCAGTATTTT. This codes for CAISSGLTTDTQYF.

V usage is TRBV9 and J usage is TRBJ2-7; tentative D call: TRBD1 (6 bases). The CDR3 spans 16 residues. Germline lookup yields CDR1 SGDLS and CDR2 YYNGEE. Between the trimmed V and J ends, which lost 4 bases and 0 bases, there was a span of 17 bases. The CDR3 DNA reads TGTGCCAGCAGCCCGGGGAACAGGGCGATCTCCTACGAGCAGTACTTC. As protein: CASSPGNRAISYEQYF.

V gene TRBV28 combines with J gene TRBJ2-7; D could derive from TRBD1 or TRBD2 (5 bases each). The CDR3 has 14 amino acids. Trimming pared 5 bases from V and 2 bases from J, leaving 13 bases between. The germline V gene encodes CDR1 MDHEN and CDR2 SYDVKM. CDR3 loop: CASSRRDGAYEQYF. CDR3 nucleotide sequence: TGTGCCAGCAGTCGCCGGGACGGAGCCTACGAGCAGTACTTC. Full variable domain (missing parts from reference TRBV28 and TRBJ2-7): DVKVTQSSRYLVKRTGEKVFLECVQDMDHENMFWYRQDPGLGLRLIYFSYDVKMKEKGDIPEGYSVSREKKERFSLILESASTNQTSMYLCASSRRDGAYEQYFGPGTRLTVT.

The CDR3 DNA is TGCGCCAGCAGCCGAGGGACCCCCTCTATGAACACTGAAGCTTTCTTT. Amino acids: CASSRGTPSMNTEAFF. V usage is TRBV5-1 and J usage is TRBJ1-1; tentative D call: TRBD1 (5 bases). From germline, CDR1 is SGHRS and CDR2 YFSETQ. The V end was cut by 4 bases, the J end by 0 bases, with 16 bases between. The CDR3 extends over 16 amino acids.

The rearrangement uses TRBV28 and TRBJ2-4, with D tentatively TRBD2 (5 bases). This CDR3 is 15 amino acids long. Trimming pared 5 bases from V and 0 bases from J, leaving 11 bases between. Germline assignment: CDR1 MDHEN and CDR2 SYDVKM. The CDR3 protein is CASSPWRLAKNIQYF. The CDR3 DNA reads TGTGCCAGCAGTCCTTGGAGGTTAGCCAAAAACATTCAGTACTTC.

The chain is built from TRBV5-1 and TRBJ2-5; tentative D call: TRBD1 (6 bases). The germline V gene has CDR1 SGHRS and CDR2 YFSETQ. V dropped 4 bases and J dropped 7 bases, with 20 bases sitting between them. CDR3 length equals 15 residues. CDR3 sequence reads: CASSLYTGSDATQYF. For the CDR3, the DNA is TGCGCCAGCAGCCTTTACACAGGGTCCGATGCGACCCAGTACTTC.

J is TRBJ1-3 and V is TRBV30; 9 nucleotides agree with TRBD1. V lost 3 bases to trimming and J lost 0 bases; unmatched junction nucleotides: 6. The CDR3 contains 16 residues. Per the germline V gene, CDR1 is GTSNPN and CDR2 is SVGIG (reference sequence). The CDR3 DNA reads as TGTGCCTGGAGACGGGACAGGGCGATCTCTGGAAACACCATATATTTT. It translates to CAWRRDRAISGNTIYF.

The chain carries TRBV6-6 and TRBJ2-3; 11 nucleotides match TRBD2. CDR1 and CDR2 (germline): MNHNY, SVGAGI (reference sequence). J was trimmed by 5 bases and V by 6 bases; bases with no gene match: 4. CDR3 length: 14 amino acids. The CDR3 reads CASRTSGTLDTQYF. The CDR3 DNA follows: TGTGCCAGCAGGACTAGCGGGACCCTAGATACGCAGTATTTT.

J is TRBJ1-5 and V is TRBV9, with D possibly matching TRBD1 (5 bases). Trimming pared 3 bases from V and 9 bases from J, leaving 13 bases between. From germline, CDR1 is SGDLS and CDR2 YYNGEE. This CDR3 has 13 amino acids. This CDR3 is CASSALGVGPQHF. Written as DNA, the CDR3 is TGTGCCAGCAGCGCCTTGGGGGTAGGGCCCCAGCATTTT. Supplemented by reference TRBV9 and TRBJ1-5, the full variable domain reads DSGVTQTPKHLITATGQRVTLRCSPRSGDLSVYWYQQSLDQGLQFLIQYYNGEERAKGNILERFSAQQFPDLHSELNLSSLELGDSALYFCASSALGVGPQHFGDGTRLSIL.